This passage covers 23 T cell receptor beta chains from one sample sequenced in a study of shared clonotypes between healthy human individuals. Libraries were prepared by immunoSEQ multiplex PCR; TCRdb keeps only in-frame clonotypes and omits some of them. This sample has 2 million to 3 million clones, with roughly 93% found just once. Sample: naive CD4+ T cells from PBMCs. The sample's subset: CD45RA+ positively selected. These receptor sequences come from a young man in good health. Some clones in this sample may be carry-over from other donors' samples.

About this clone: The sample has other DNA sequences that encode this CDR3 too. This rearrangement joins TRBV18 to TRBJ1-4; 10 nucleotides match TRBD1. V shed 0 bases, J shed 7 bases, and the junction held 2 bases outside the gene matches. CDR1 and CDR2 from the germline V gene are KGHSH and LQKENI. This CDR3 has 15 residues. The CDR3 reads CASSPPGQGGEKLFF. CDR3 bases: TGTGCCAGCTCACCACCCGGACAGGGGGGTGAAAAACTGTTTTTT.

Remarks on this clone: Other nucleotide sequences in the sample specify the same CDR3. The V call is TRBV28, the J call TRBJ2-1; no reliable D call. This CDR3 is 13 amino acids long. The V and J ends lost 3 bases and 5 bases respectively, with 8 bases between them. The germline CDR1 and CDR2 sequences are MDHEN and SYDVKM. The CDR3 coding sequence is TGTGCCAGCAGTTTGGGCCAGGACAATGAGCAGTTCTTC. It translates to CASSLGQDNEQFF.

The rearrangement uses TRBV15 and TRBJ2-7; the D gene is possibly TRBD1 (6 bases). Germline V gene lookup returns CDR1 LNHNV and CDR2 YYDKDF (reference sequence). This CDR3 region has 15 residues. Trimming removed 0 bases at V and 2 bases at J, with 11 bases between. This CDR3 reads CATSREAGAPYEQYF. As DNA, the CDR3 is TGTGCCACCAGCAGAGAGGCAGGGGCGCCCTACGAGCAGTACTTC.

This chain joins TRBV7-2 and TRBJ1-1; TRBD1 matches 9 bases. The germline gives CDR1 SGHTA, CDR2 FQGNSA. V shed 4 bases, J shed 1 base, and the junction held 1 base outside the gene matches. The length of the CDR3 is 14 residues. In DNA, the CDR3 is TGTGCCAGCAGCTGGGACAGGGCGAACACTGAAGCTTTCTTT. Its protein product is CASSWDRANTEAFF.

This rearrangement joins TRBV6-5 to TRBJ1-2; a weak D match, TRBD1 (6 bases). Germline assignment: CDR1 MNHEY and CDR2 SVGAGI. V was trimmed by 0 bases and J by 4 bases, leaving 12 bases between them. This CDR3 is 15 amino acids long. Written as DNA, the CDR3 is TGTGCCAGCAGTTACTCGACGGCAGGGGTCTATGGCTACACCTTC. Translating gives CASSYSTAGVYGYTF.

The V gene is TRBV5-1, the J gene TRBJ2-7; possibly TRBD2 for D (6 bases). Germline V gene data show CDR1 as SGHRS and CDR2 as YFSETQ. V lost 4 bases and J 2 bases, leaving 10 bases between the germline ends. The CDR3 has 13 amino acids. The CDR3 DNA sequence: TGCGCCAGCAGCCCCGGAGGGCCCTACGAGCAGTACTTC. This gives the protein CASSPGGPYEQYF.

The chain uses TRBV14 and TRBJ2-7; 8 bases line up with TRBD1. With V trimmed by 6 bases and J by 7 bases, 5 bases remained unmatched. The CDR3 totals 12 residues. In germline, CDR1 is SGHDN, CDR2 FVKESK. CDR3 region: CASRLGTGEQYF. CDR3 bases: TGTGCCAGCAGACTCGGGACAGGAGAGCAGTACTTC. The variable domain in full, completed from reference TRBV14 and TRBJ2-7, reads EAGVTQFPSHSVIEKGQTVTLRCDPISGHDNLYWYRRVMGKEIKFLLHFVKESKQDESGMPNNRFLAERTGGTYSTLKVQPAELEDSGVYFCASRLGTGEQYFGPGTRLTVT.

This sequence joins TRBV5-1 and TRBJ2-7; TRBD1 agrees at 7 bases. Looked up from germline, CDR1 is SGHRS and CDR2 is YFSETQ. V lost 6 bases, J lost 0 bases, and 12 bases stayed unmatched. The CDR3 extends over 16 amino acids. The CDR3 bases are TGCGCCAGCACCCCTCATTTGGGACAGAACTCCTACGAGCAGTACTTC. It codes for CASTPHLGQNSYEQYF.

V is TRBV5-1 and J is TRBJ2-5; D may match TRBD1 or TRBD2 (6 bases each). The CDR3 runs to 15 residues. Trimming stripped 6 bases from V and 5 bases from J, with 20 bases between. Germline assignment: CDR1 SGHRS and CDR2 YFSETQ. DNA of the CDR3: TGCGCCAGCACGCCCACTCTCGGGGGCGGGGAGACCCAGTACTTC. It specifies CASTPTLGGGETQYF.

The gene calls are TRBV19 and TRBJ2-1, with 8 nucleotides matching TRBD2. Looked up from germline, CDR1 is LNHDA and CDR2 is SQIVND (reference sequence). The junction had 15 bases not matched to a gene; V was cut back by 9 bases and J by 5 bases. The CDR3 is made up of 16 amino acids. CDR3 sequence (DNA): TGTGCCAGATCAATTGGGACCGGGACTAGAAACAATGAGCAGTTCTTC. Translating gives CARSIGTGTRNNEQFF. Full variable domain (missing parts from reference TRBV19 and TRBJ2-1): DGGITQSPKYLFRKEGQNVTLSCEQNLNHDAMYWYRQDPGQGLRLIYYSQIVNDFQKGDIAEGYSVSREKKESFPLTVTSAQKNPTAFYLCARSIGTGTRNNEQFFGPGTRLTVL.

The chain has TRBV5-1 and TRBJ2-7; 13 bases line up with TRBD2. The CDR3 has 15 amino acids. CDR1 is SGHRS, CDR2 YFSETQ, per germline. The V segment lost 4 bases and the J segment 7 bases; nucleotides outside the gene matches: 8. CDR3 residues: CASSMRTSGRGEQYF. The DNA of the CDR3 is TGCGCCAGCAGCATGCGGACTAGCGGGAGAGGTGAGCAGTACTTC.

The chain is built from TRBV28 and TRBJ2-1, with a weak D call TRBD2 (6 bases). The CDR3 loop spans 15 amino acids. Trimming took off 11 bases at V and 0 bases at J, with 17 bases between the two ends. From germline, CDR1 is MDHEN and CDR2 SYDVKM. The CDR3 coding sequence is TGTGCCTACAAGAAGGCGGGGAGCTCCTACAATGAGCAGTTCTTC. It yields the protein CAYKKAGSSYNEQFF.

About this clone itself: As the CDR3 is not closed by the conserved phenylalanine or tryptophan, this likely results from a read error. Because the CDR3's place on the DNA is in doubt, the DNA is left out and the CDR3 is given as listed by TCRdb. V is TRBV30 and J is TRBJ1-1. The CDR3 is 9 amino acids long, termini counted. The germline V gene encodes CDR1 GTSNPN and CDR2 SVGIG (reference sequence). CDR3 sequence: CAWIGRGGI.

The rearrangement uses TRBV5-5 and TRBJ2-5; D remains unclear. The CDR3 contains 13 residues. CDR1 is SGHKS, CDR2 YYEKEE, per germline (reference sequence). V lost 4 bases and J lost 2, with 9 bases in between. The CDR3, as DNA: TGTGCCAGCAGCCGTACAGCACAAGAGACCCAGTACTTC. Translation gives CASSRTAQETQYF.

This chain uses TRBV7-3 with TRBJ2-1; D uncertain. CDR3 length: 14 amino acids. In germline, CDR1 is SGHTA, CDR2 FQGTGA. CDR3 sequence reads: CLILAGDSYNEQFF. CDR3 DNA: TGTTTAATTCTGGCAGGAGACTCCTACAATGAGCAGTTCTTC.

The chain has TRBV7-8 and TRBJ2-3; D is possibly TRBD1 (6 bases). V was pared by 5 bases and J by 5 bases, with 11 bases between. The CDR3 extends over 13 amino acids. The germline CDR1 and CDR2 sequences are SGHVS and FQNEAQ. The CDR3 loop reads CASSSEQGDTQYF. CDR3 sequence (DNA): TGTGCCAGCAGCAGCGAACAGGGAGATACGCAGTATTTT.

This chain connects TRBV28 to TRBJ2-7, with D possibly TRBD2 on 5 matching bases. Trimming pared 6 bases from V and 3 bases from J, leaving 18 bases between. This CDR3 has 15 residues. In germline, CDR1 is MDHEN, CDR2 SYDVKM. The CDR3 loop reads CASSSYGLLDYEQYF. CDR3 sequence (DNA): TGTGCCAGCAGCTCATACGGACTGCTTGACTACGAGCAGTACTTC.

Points on this clone: Other DNA sequences within the sample encode an identical CDR3. The rearrangement uses TRBV20-1 and TRBJ2-1; D is unclear. The V gene lost 5 bases and the J gene lost 4 bases, with 6 bases spanning the gap. CDR1 and CDR2 (germline): DFQATT, SNEGSKA (reference sequence). The CDR3 totals 11 residues. The DNA of the CDR3 is TGCAGTGCTGGCTTATACAATGAGCAGTTCTTC. It yields the protein CSAGLYNEQFF.

In DNA, the CDR3 is TGTGCCAGCAGCTTATTCGTGGGAGGGGACAATGAGCAGTTCTTC. Translation: CASSLFVGGDNEQFF. The V gene is TRBV7-2, the J gene TRBJ2-1; 7 bases line up with TRBD2. CDR1 is SGHTA, CDR2 FQGNSA, per germline. The CDR3 loop spans 15 amino acids. The junction had 6 bases not matched to a gene; V was cut back by 2 bases and J by 5 bases.

This clone was found once. This rearrangement joins TRBV28 to TRBJ1-3, with D maybe TRBD1 (6 bases). The ends were cut back, 6 bases at V and 4 bases at J, with 16 bases in the middle. The germline gives CDR1 MDHEN, CDR2 SYDVKM. This CDR3 region has 15 residues. The CDR3 reads CASSLPGGPGNTIYF. CDR3 bases: TGTGCCAGCAGCCTCCCCGGGGGGCCCGGAAACACCATATATTTT.

The chain links TRBV28 to TRBJ1-2; D uncertain. CDR1 is MDHEN and CDR2 is SYDVKM in the germline V gene. CDR3 size: 14 residues. V was pared by 8 bases and J by 4 bases, with 17 bases between. The CDR3 region is CASASVGRAYGYTF. The CDR3 nucleotides read TGTGCCAGCGCCTCCGTGGGCCGGGCCTATGGCTACACCTTC.

V is TRBV5-6 and J is TRBJ1-2; D is ambiguous. V lost 2 bases and J 7 bases, leaving 12 bases between the germline ends. Per germline, CDR1 SGHDT and CDR2 YYEEEE. This CDR3 is 13 amino acids long. This CDR3 reads CASSFGRSGGYTF. For the CDR3, the DNA is TGTGCCAGCAGCTTTGGGAGGTCAGGTGGCTACACCTTC.

The genes are TRBV19 and TRBJ1-2, with D uncertain. The germline V and J ends were trimmed by 3 bases and 4 bases, with 15 bases remaining between them. The CDR3 length is 15 residues. Germline CDR1 is LNHDA and CDR2 is SQIVND (reference sequence). The DNA for the CDR3 is TGTGCCAGTAGTATGATCGAGGTAGGGTCCTATGGCTACACCTTC. Residues: CASSMIEVGSYGYTF.